Listed below are T cell receptor beta chains from one sample, sequenced in a study of identical twins. TCRdb reprocessed the 5' RACE reads via MiXCR and lists one record per CDR3 protein. There are approximately 220,000 distinct CDR3 sequences in the sample; 6.5% to 8.5% occur only once, and about 2% lies in the top ten. These data also featured in a second study, about yellow fever vaccine responses in identical twins.

The sequenced sample consisted of memory (CD45RO+) T cells sorted from blood. These receptor sequences come from a woman aged 18 to 35 in good health. CDR3s include the opening cysteine and the closing phenylalanine or tryptophan. A D gene is named only where the DNA matches it firmly. Clone size appears in some rows only: once, few, many, or a class for an expanded clone.

D gene: TRBD2; clone size: NA; J gene: TRBJ2-7; V gene: TRBV20-1; CDR3 protein: CSANRLAGGSYEQYF; CDR3 DNA: TGCAGTGCTAATAGACTAGCGGGGGGCAGTTACGAGCAGTACTTC
D gene: NA; clone size: few; J gene: TRBJ2-2; V gene: TRBV7-2; CDR3 protein: CASSLKLSGELFF; CDR3 DNA: TGTGCCAGCAGCTTAAAGTTATCCGGGGAGCTGTTTTTT
D gene: NA; clone size: few; J gene: TRBJ2-1; V gene: TRBV20-1; CDR3 protein: CSASPTSSYNEQFF; CDR3 DNA: TGCAGTGCTAGCCCCACAAGCTCCTACAATGAGCAGTTCTTC
D gene: NA; clone size: NA; J gene: TRBJ2-7; V gene: TRBV3-1; CDR3 protein: CASSQAVGYYEQYF; CDR3 DNA: TGTGCCAGCAGCCAAGCAGTGGGGTACTACGAGCAGTACTTC
D gene: TRBD1; clone size: NA; J gene: TRBJ2-5; V gene: TRBV7-9; CDR3 protein: CASSLAGQGTQYF; CDR3 DNA: TGTGCCAGCAGCTTAGCGGGACAGGGGACCCAGTACTTC
D gene: NA; clone size: few; J gene: TRBJ2-2; V gene: TRBV7-3; CDR3 protein: CASSPIGATGELFF; CDR3 DNA: TGTGCCAGCAGCCCAATAGGGGCGACCGGGGAGCTGTTTTTT
D gene: NA; clone size: many; J gene: TRBJ2-3; V gene: TRBV7-3; CDR3 protein: CASSFDPSTDTQYF; CDR3 DNA: TGTGCCAGCAGCTTTGACCCGAGCACAGATACGCAGTATTTT
D gene: NA; clone size: few; J gene: TRBJ2-2; V gene: TRBV12-3/TRBV12-4; CDR3 protein: CASSHNRRGTGELFF; CDR3 DNA: TGTGCCAGCAGTCATAACCGTCGCGGGACCGGGGAGCTGTTTTTT
D gene: NA; clone size: few; J gene: TRBJ2-2; V gene: TRBV13; CDR3 protein: CASSLEVSNTGELFF; CDR3 DNA: TGTGCCAGCAGCTTAGAGGTTTCCAACACCGGGGAGCTGTTTTTT
D gene: NA; clone size: few; J gene: TRBJ2-2; V gene: TRBV11-2; CDR3 protein: CASSLVRQNTGELFF; CDR3 DNA: TGTGCCAGCAGCTTAGTCAGACAGAACACCGGGGAGCTGTTTTTT
D gene: TRBD1; clone size: many; J gene: TRBJ1-5; V gene: TRBV11-2; CDR3 protein: CASSFGAGGRYSNQPQHF; CDR3 DNA: TGTGCCAGCAGCTTCGGGGCAGGGGGCCGTTATAGCAATCAGCCCCAGCATTTT
D gene: TRBD1; clone size: NA; J gene: TRBJ2-7; V gene: TRBV20-1; CDR3 protein: CSAAGQGFSYEQYF; CDR3 DNA: TGCAGTGCTGCGGGACAGGGGTTCTCCTACGAGCAGTACTTC
D gene: NA; clone size: many; J gene: TRBJ2-3; V gene: TRBV15; CDR3 protein: CATSRALGTSTDTQYF; CDR3 DNA: TGTGCCACCAGCAGAGCCCTAGGGACTAGCACAGATACGCAGTATTTT
D gene: NA; clone size: NA; J gene: TRBJ2-1; V gene: TRBV11-1; CDR3 protein: CASSLVLVDEQFF; CDR3 DNA: TGTGCCAGCAGCTTAGTTTTGGTGGATGAGCAGTTCTTC
D gene: NA; clone size: many; J gene: TRBJ2-7; V gene: TRBV27; CDR3 protein: CASSLLDSSKTYEQYF; CDR3 DNA: TGTGCCAGCAGTTTATTGGACAGTAGCAAGACCTACGAGCAGTACTTC
D gene: TRBD1; clone size: NA; J gene: TRBJ2-7; V gene: TRBV20-1; CDR3 protein: CSASPTTGLVYEQYF; CDR3 DNA: TGCAGTGCTAGCCCCACGACAGGGCTAGTTTACGAGCAGTACTTC
D gene: NA; clone size: NA; J gene: TRBJ2-7; V gene: TRBV18; CDR3 protein: CASSPPGTVPEQYF; CDR3 DNA: TGTGCCAGCTCACCACCGGGCACGGTCCCGGAGCAGTACTTC
D gene: TRBD1; clone size: many; J gene: TRBJ2-7; V gene: TRBV20-1; CDR3 protein: CSASYGQGATYEQYF; CDR3 DNA: TGCAGTGCTAGTTACGGACAGGGGGCGACCTACGAGCAGTACTTC
D gene: NA; clone size: few; J gene: TRBJ1-1; V gene: TRBV5-4; CDR3 protein: CASSPGGPTGNTEAFF; CDR3 DNA: TGTGCCAGCAGCCCTGGGGGCCCCACTGGAAACACTGAAGCTTTCTTT
D gene: NA; clone size: NA; J gene: TRBJ1-1; V gene: TRBV7-9; CDR3 protein: CASSLGAGVNTEAFF; CDR3 DNA: TGTGCCAGCAGCTTAGGTGCAGGTGTGAACACTGAAGCTTTCTTT
D gene: NA; clone size: many; J gene: TRBJ2-5; V gene: TRBV14; CDR3 protein: CASSQDRGFGQETQYF; CDR3 DNA: TGTGCCAGCAGCCAAGATAGAGGGTTTGGGCAAGAGACCCAGTACTTC
D gene: NA; clone size: few; J gene: TRBJ2-1; V gene: TRBV6-5; CDR3 protein: CASSYSFGGNEQFF; CDR3 DNA: TGTGCCAGCAGTTACTCTTTTGGGGGGAATGAGCAGTTCTTC
D gene: NA; clone size: many; J gene: TRBJ2-3; V gene: TRBV11-2; CDR3 protein: CASSLVKQPTDTQYF; CDR3 DNA: TGTGCCAGCAGCTTAGTCAAGCAGCCCACAGATACGCAGTATTTT
D gene: NA; clone size: few; J gene: TRBJ1-5; V gene: TRBV3-1; CDR3 protein: CASVRGLSNQPQHF; CDR3 DNA: TGTGCCAGCGTCAGGGGTTTGAGCAATCAGCCCCAGCATTTT
D gene: TRBD2; clone size: NA; J gene: TRBJ2-1; V gene: TRBV27; CDR3 protein: CASTKNYPGLAGGASYNEQFF; CDR3 DNA: TGTGCCAGCACCAAAAATTACCCGGGACTAGCGGGAGGGGCCTCTTACAATGAGCAGTTCTTC
D gene: NA; clone size: NA; J gene: TRBJ1-2; V gene: TRBV3-1; CDR3 protein: CASSQPLQLGLYGYTF; CDR3 DNA: TGTGCCAGCAGCCAACCGTTACAGCTTGGACTATATGGCTACACCTTC